This TCR beta chain was documented in a study of cytomegalovirus exposure and HLA in healthy donors. The study's findings and limits: The study listed approximately 160 cytomegalovirus-associated TCR beta chains. Confirmation was obtained in vitro that three CMV-associated chains are specific for CMV antigens. It was reportedly the case that the classifier diagnosed cytomegalovirus status with high specificity and sensitivity.

Trimming took 3 bases from V and 2 from J, leaving 10 bases between them. This CDR3 has 13 amino acids. Germline CDR1 reads GTSNPN; CDR2 reads SVGIG (reference sequence). The donors were part of the validation cohort of 100 to 150 subjects. That cohort was separate from the first cohort, which comprised about 670 subjects. Measured with immunoSEQ multiplex PCR; TCRdb has only the in-frame clones, and not every one. The sample contains roughly 330,000 clones, 75% to 90% of which appear only once. Details on this clone: Its antigen is not known.

The clonotype comes from a woman aged 25 to 45 in good health and CMV-seropositive. The chain joins TRBV30 to TRBJ1-2; no clear D gene. The sequenced sample consisted of PBMCs. For the CDR3, the DNA is TGTGCCTGGAGGTCACCAAGGAACTATGGCTACACCTTC. Translation: CAWRSPRNYGYTF.